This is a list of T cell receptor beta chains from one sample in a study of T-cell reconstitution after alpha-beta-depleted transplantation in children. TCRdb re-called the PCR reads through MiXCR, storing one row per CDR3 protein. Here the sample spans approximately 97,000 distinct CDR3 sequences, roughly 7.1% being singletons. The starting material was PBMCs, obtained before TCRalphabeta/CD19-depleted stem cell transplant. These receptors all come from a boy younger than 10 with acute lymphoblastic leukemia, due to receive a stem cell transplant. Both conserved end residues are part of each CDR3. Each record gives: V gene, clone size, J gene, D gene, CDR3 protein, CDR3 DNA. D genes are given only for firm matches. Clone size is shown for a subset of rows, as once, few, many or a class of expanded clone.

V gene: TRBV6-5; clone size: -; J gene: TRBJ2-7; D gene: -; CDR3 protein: CASSYSRDGAYEQYF; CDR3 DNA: TGTGCCAGCAGTTACTCCCGGGACGGAGCCTACGAGCAGTACTTC
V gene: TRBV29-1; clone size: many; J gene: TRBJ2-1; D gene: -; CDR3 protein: CSAGGRNTNEQFF; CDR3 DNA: TGCAGCGCCGGGGGCAGGAACACCAATGAGCAGTTCTTC
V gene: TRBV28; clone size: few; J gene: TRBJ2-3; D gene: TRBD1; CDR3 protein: CASGTGFPWDTQYF; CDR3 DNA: TGTGCCAGCGGGACAGGGTTCCCCTGGGATACGCAGTATTTT
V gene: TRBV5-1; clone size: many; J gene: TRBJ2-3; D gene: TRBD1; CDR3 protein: CASSTSGTGETDTQYF; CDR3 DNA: TGCGCCAGCAGCACCTCCGGGACAGGGGAGACAGATACGCAGTATTTT
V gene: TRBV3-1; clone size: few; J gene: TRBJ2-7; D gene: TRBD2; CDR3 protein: CASSPSGASSYEQYF; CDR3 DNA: TGTGCCAGCAGCCCGAGCGGGGCTAGCTCCTACGAGCAGTACTTC
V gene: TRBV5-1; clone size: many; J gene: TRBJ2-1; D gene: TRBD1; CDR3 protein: CASSLDRGRDEQFF; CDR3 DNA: TGCGCCAGCAGCTTGGACAGGGGGCGGGACGAGCAGTTCTTC
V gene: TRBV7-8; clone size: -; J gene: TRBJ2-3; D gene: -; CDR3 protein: CASSLEAGTETQYF; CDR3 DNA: TGTGCCAGCAGCTTAGAGGCGGGGACGGAAACGCAGTATTTT
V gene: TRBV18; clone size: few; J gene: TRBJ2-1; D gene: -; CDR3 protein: CASSPDGRGPEQFF; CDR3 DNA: TGTGCCAGCTCACCGGATGGGAGAGGCCCTGAGCAGTTCTTC
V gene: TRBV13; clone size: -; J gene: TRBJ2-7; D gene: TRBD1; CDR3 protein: CASSLRDRYYEQYF; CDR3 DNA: TGTGCCAGCAGCCTCCGGGACAGATACTACGAGCAGTACTTC
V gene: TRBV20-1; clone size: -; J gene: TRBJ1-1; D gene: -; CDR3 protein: CSASRTGGGHTEAFF; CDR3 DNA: TGCAGTGCTAGCCGTACGGGGGGGGGCCACACTGAAGCTTTCTTT
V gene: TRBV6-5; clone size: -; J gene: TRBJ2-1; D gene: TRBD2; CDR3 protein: CASSYLPGLAGGRANEQFF; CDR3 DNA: TGTGCCAGCAGTTACTTGCCGGGACTAGCGGGGGGCCGGGCCAATGAGCAGTTCTTC
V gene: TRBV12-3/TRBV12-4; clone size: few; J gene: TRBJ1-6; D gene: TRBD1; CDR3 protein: CASSFTGGYSYNSPLHF; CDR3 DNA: TGTGCCAGCAGCTTCACAGGGGGCTACTCCTATAATTCACCCCTCCACTTT
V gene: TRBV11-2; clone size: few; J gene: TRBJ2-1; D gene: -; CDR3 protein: CASSSALVPENEQFF; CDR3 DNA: TGTGCCAGCAGCTCTGCGTTGGTCCCGGAGAATGAGCAGTTCTTC
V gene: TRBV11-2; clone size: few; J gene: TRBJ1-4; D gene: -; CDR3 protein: CASSPGTLRHEKLFF; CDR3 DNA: TGTGCCAGCAGCCCCGGGACACTACGACATGAAAAACTGTTTTTT
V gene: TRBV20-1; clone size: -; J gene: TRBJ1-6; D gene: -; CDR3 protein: CSAQPYGQPYNSPLHF; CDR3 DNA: TGCAGTGCTCAGCCTTACGGACAGCCCTATAATTCACCCCTCCACTTT
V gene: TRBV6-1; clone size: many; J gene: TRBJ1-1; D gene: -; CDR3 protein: CASTQGGNTEAFF; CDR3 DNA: TGTGCCAGCACACAAGGGGGGAACACTGAAGCTTTCTTT
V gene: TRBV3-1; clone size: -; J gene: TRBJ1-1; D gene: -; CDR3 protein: CASSPREEVAFF; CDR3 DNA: TGTGCCAGCAGCCCCAGGGAAGAGGTAGCTTTCTTT
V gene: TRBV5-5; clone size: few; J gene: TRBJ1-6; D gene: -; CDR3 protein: CASSFNPPRDNSPLHF; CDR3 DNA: TGTGCCAGCAGCTTTAACCCCCCCCGGGATAATTCACCCCTCCACTTT
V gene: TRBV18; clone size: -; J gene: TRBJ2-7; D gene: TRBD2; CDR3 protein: CASSPYNGGESEQYF; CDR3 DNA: TGTGCCAGCTCACCATATAACGGGGGGGAAAGCGAGCAGTACTTC
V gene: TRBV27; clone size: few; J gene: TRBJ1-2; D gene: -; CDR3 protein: CASSPEGTYGYTF; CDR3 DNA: TGTGCCAGCAGCCCGGAAGGGACCTATGGCTACACCTTC